One and the same sample provided the 23 T cell receptor beta chains below, sequenced in a study of siplizumab effects on memory and regulatory T cells. Sequenced by immunoSEQ multiplex PCR; TCRdb stores in-frame clones only, minus some. The repertoire consists of around 100,000 clones, with less than 95% occurring once and the leading ten covering 1% to 1.5%. Sequenced: non-Treg CD4+ T cells sorted from blood. All receptors derive from a human donor in good health.

The chain couples TRBV7-9 to TRBJ2-7; D is undetermined. The germline V gene has CDR1 SEHNR and CDR2 FQNEAQ (reference sequence). V was cut by 1 base and J by 6 bases, with 13 bases left in between. CDR3 length: 14 amino acids. CDR3 loop: CASSLEVGAGEQYF. In DNA form, the CDR3 reads TGTGCCAGCAGCTTAGAAGTGGGCGCCGGCGAGCAGTACTTC.

This sequence joins TRBV2 and TRBJ1-2, with 11 positions matching TRBD1. J lost 1 base, V lost 7 bases, and 5 bases had no gene match. Germline V gene sequence: CDR1 SNHLY, CDR2 FYNNEI. CDR3 length: 15 amino acids. CDR3 sequence (DNA): TGTGCCAGCAACCAGGACAGGGGGCTTAACTATGGCTACACCTTC. The encoded protein is CASNQDRGLNYGYTF.

The genes are TRBV7-3 and TRBJ2-1; TRBD2 matches at 7 bases. The CDR3 is made up of 16 amino acids. Per the germline V gene, CDR1 is SGHTA and CDR2 is FQGTGA. The junction had 8 bases not matched to a gene; V was cut back by 0 bases and J by 6 bases. The CDR3, as DNA: TGTGCCAGCAGCTTAACGGGTTCGCGGGAGAGCAATGAGCAGTTCTTC. It is translated as CASSLTGSRESNEQFF.

V usage is TRBV5-1 and J usage is TRBJ2-5; 7 nucleotides line up with TRBD1. Germline V gene sequence: CDR1 SGHRS, CDR2 YFSETQ. This CDR3 spans 16 amino acids. V gave up 4 bases and J gave up 5 bases; unmatched junction bases: 14. The CDR3 DNA reads as TGCGCCAGCAGCGAACCGGGACAGACCTTAGGGGAGACCCAGTACTTC. Protein product: CASSEPGQTLGETQYF.

The J gene is TRBJ2-7, the V gene TRBV28; possibly TRBD1 or TRBD2 for D (6 bases each). V lost 2 bases and J 4 bases, leaving 12 bases between the germline ends. The CDR3 is 14 residues long. From germline, CDR1 is MDHEN and CDR2 SYDVKM. CDR3 sequence (DNA): TGTGCCAGCAGTTTAGTCGGAGGGGGGTACGAGCAGTACTTC. Residues: CASSLVGGGYEQYF. Based on the CDR3 plus reference TRBV28 and TRBJ2-7, the full variable domain is DVKVTQSSRYLVKRTGEKVFLECVQDMDHENMFWYRQDPGLGLRLIYFSYDVKMKEKGDIPEGYSVSREKKERFSLILESASTNQTSMYLCASSLVGGGYEQYFGPGTRLTVT.

The V call is TRBV2, the J call TRBJ2-3, with D perhaps matching TRBD1 or TRBD2 (6 bases each). The CDR3 extends over 16 amino acids. The germline V gene encodes CDR1 SNHLY and CDR2 FYNNEI. V shed 4 bases and J shed 3 bases, with 17 bases lying between them. CDR3 residues: CASSADRGGLTDTQYF. CDR3 nucleotides: TGTGCCAGCAGTGCGGACAGAGGGGGGCTAACAGATACGCAGTATTTT.

The chain recombines TRBV25-1 with TRBJ2-5; tentatively, D is TRBD1 (5 bases). This CDR3 spans 12 amino acids. V was clipped by 3 bases and J by 5 bases, with 7 bases between them. Per germline, CDR1 MGHDK and CDR2 SYGVNS. CDR3 sequence reads: CASSDRVETQYF. CDR3 DNA: TGTGCCAGCAGTGACAGGGTGGAGACCCAGTACTTC.

The rearrangement joins TRBV7-2 to TRBJ2-5, with 7 nucleotides matching TRBD2. Unmatched junction bases numbered 10, after V lost 3 bases and J lost 0 bases. This CDR3 spans 17 amino acids. Germline values: CDR1 SGHTA, CDR2 FQGNSA. CDR3 protein: CASSFRDYRYNQETQYF. CDR3 nucleotides: TGTGCCAGCAGCTTCCGGGACTATCGATATAACCAAGAGACCCAGTACTTC.

The chain recombines TRBV9 with TRBJ1-1; the D is unclear. The CDR3 has 13 residues. Looked up from germline, CDR1 is SGDLS and CDR2 is YYNGEE. Trimming removed 3 bases from V and 1 base from J, with 7 bases in between. CDR3 region: CASSARTNTEAFF. The CDR3 DNA reads as TGTGCCAGCAGCGCAAGGACGAACACTGAAGCTTTCTTT.

The chain uses TRBV5-5 and TRBJ2-7; 9 nucleotides match TRBD2. The CDR3 covers 16 residues. The germline V gene encodes CDR1 SGHKS and CDR2 YYEKEE (reference sequence). Trimming removed 0 bases from V and 0 bases from J; junction bases left unmatched: 4. The CDR3 spells CASSLVAGAPSYEQYF. The DNA of the CDR3 is TGTGCCAGCAGCTTGGTAGCGGGGGCACCCTCCTACGAGCAGTACTTC.

This clone was found once. This chain uses TRBV7-3 with TRBJ2-7, with D unclear. Germline CDR1 reads SGHTA; CDR2 reads FQGTGA. V lost 1 base and J 6 bases, leaving 13 bases between the germline ends. This CDR3 spans 14 amino acids. This CDR3 reads CASSLNSPPSEQYF. CDR3 bases: TGTGCCAGCAGCTTAAACAGCCCTCCCAGCGAGCAGTACTTC.

The chain links TRBV6-5 to TRBJ1-5, with unresolved D. The V and J ends lost 6 bases and 4 bases respectively, with 13 bases between them. Germline values: CDR1 MNHEY, CDR2 SVGAGI. This CDR3 is 14 amino acids long. The CDR3 nucleotides read TGTGCCAGCAGACTTCCGACAAAGAATCAGCCCCAGCATTTT. Its translation: CASRLPTKNQPQHF.

J is TRBJ2-3 and V is TRBV5-1; 7 nucleotides align to TRBD2. The CDR3 length is 16 residues. With 5 bases clipped from V and 3 bases from J, the junction kept 12 bases outside the gene matches. The V gene's germline CDR1 is SGHRS and CDR2 YFSETQ. In DNA form, the CDR3 reads TGCGCCAGCAGGCCCCTCCTCGCGGGAGATACAGATACGCAGTATTTT. Translating gives CASRPLLAGDTDTQYF.

The chain couples TRBV7-3 to TRBJ2-7, with 10 positions matching TRBD1. With 3 bases clipped from V and 7 bases from J, the junction kept 3 bases outside the gene matches. Germline V CDR1 and CDR2: SGHTA, FQGTGA. This CDR3 is built from 13 residues. This chain's CDR3 is CASSLDRGREQYF. The CDR3 coding sequence is TGTGCCAGCAGCTTGGACAGGGGGAGGGAGCAGTACTTC.

The J gene is TRBJ2-7, the V gene TRBV28; 8 bases agree with TRBD2. V shed 5 bases, J shed 4 bases, and the junction held 16 bases outside the gene matches. The CDR3 has 17 amino acids. CDR1 MDHEN and CDR2 SYDVKM come from the germline V gene. The CDR3 sequence is CASSLGGSGSFPYEQYF. The CDR3 DNA sequence: TGTGCCAGCAGTCTCGGGGGCAGCGGGAGTTTTCCGTACGAGCAGTACTTC.

The V gene is TRBV7-3, the J gene TRBJ2-3, with TRBD2 matching over 8 bases. The junction had 5 bases not matched to a gene; V was cut back by 2 bases and J by 4 bases. Germline V gives CDR1 SGHTA, CDR2 FQGTGA. The CDR3 sequence is 15 residues long. CDR3: CASSLSAGAADTQYF. The CDR3 DNA follows: TGTGCCAGCAGCTTATCAGCGGGAGCGGCAGATACGCAGTATTTT.

Comment on this clone: One end of the junction varies from germline; a read error may be responsible. This chain uses TRBV10-1 with TRBJ2-7; 9 nucleotides agree with TRBD1. Germline values: CDR1 WNHNN, CDR2 SYGVQD (reference sequence). CDR3 length: 14 amino acids. For the CDR3, the DNA is TGCGCCAGCAGTGACCCGGGACAGGGTGGCAGCATTTATTTC. This codes for CASSDPGQGGSIYF.

The chain has TRBV19 and TRBJ2-7; 8 bases align to TRBD1. J lost 6 bases, V lost 4 bases, and 8 bases had no gene match. This CDR3 is 14 amino acids long. From germline, CDR1 is LNHDA and CDR2 SQIVND (reference sequence). The CDR3 here is CASSTQGARREQYF. CDR3 in DNA: TGTGCCAGTAGTACTCAGGGGGCTAGGCGCGAGCAGTACTTC.

In its sample, this clone was seen once. This chain joins TRBV30 and TRBJ2-7; TRBD2 might be the D (6 bases). The CDR3 consists of 11 residues. Trimming cost V 5 bases and J 4 bases, with 9 bases left between them. CDR1 is GTSNPN, CDR2 SVGIG, per germline (reference sequence). CDR3 region: CAWAGQYEQYF. The DNA for the CDR3 is TGTGCCTGGGCGGGGCAATACGAGCAGTACTTC.

The V gene is TRBV4-2, the J gene TRBJ2-7; D uncertain. Trimming left V 5 bases short and J 2 bases short, with 7 bases between. There are 12 residues in the CDR3. From germline, CDR1 is LGHNA and CDR2 YNFKEQ. DNA of the CDR3: TGTGCCAGCAGCGACACTGCCTACGAGCAGTACTTC. It codes for CASSDTAYEQYF.

V gene TRBV5-1 combines with J gene TRBJ2-5; 8 bases fit TRBD2. Germline V gives CDR1 SGHRS, CDR2 YFSETQ. The CDR3 runs to 18 residues. The trim removed 0 bases at V and 5 bases at J, leaving 15 bases unmatched. The chain's CDR3 is CASSLVLAVPAASETQYF. The CDR3, as DNA: TGCGCCAGCAGCTTGGTACTAGCGGTACCCGCCGCCTCGGAGACCCAGTACTTC.

The chain joins TRBV5-1 to TRBJ2-1; 10 nucleotides align to TRBD2. This CDR3 region has 22 residues. Germline CDR1 and CDR2: SGHRS and YFSETQ. Unmatched junction bases numbered 24, after V lost 6 bases and J lost 0 bases. The CDR3: CASNGTLWGTSAIQGSYNEQFF. CDR3 nucleotides: TGCGCCAGCAACGGTACTCTCTGGGGGACTAGCGCAATCCAGGGCTCCTACAATGAGCAGTTCTTC.

The chain couples TRBV6-1 to TRBJ2-1, with 14 bases fitting TRBD2. The CDR3 covers 14 residues. Trimming at V came to 8 bases and at J to 9 bases, leaving 6 bases not matched to a gene. Germline CDR1 is MNHNS and CDR2 is SASEGT. The CDR3: CASQGLAGVGEQFF. CDR3 DNA sequence: TGTGCCAGCCAGGGACTAGCGGGAGTAGGTGAGCAGTTCTTC.